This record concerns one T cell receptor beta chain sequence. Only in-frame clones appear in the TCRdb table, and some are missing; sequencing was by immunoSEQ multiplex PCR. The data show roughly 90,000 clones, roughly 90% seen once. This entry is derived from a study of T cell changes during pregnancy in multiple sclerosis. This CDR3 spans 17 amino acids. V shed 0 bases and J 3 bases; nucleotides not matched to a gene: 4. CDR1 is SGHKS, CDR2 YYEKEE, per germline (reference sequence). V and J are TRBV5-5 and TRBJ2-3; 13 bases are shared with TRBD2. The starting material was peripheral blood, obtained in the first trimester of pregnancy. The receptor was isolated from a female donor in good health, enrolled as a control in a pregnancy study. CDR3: CASSLAPGLAGTDTQYF. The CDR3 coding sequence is TGTGCCAGCAGCTTGGCCCCGGGACTAGCGGGGACAGATACGCAGTATTTT.